This TCR beta chain was captured by sequencing in a study of blood T cell repertoires in COVID-19. Study context: Researchers got acute and convalescent COVID-19 samples from the United States, Italy and Spain. From T cells, B-cell-depleted T cells, or PBMCs came the material, which was cDNA or gDNA.

Seattle-derived patients entered the study during active infection and were followed longitudinally. Germline loops: CDR1 MNHNY, CDR2 SVGAGI (reference sequence). The CDR3 is 13 residues long. Trimming took 10 bases from V and 1 from J; bases not matched to a gene: 7. Under the authors' procedure: It was from reference gene primer amplification that nucleated cell counts were estimated. Sequencing was performed with immunoSEQ multiplex PCR; in TCRdb, only in-frame clones are kept and a portion is missing. V and J calls and clone size are given by that table; D and trimming were obtained from the DNA. The sample includes 46,000 or so clones, 80% to 90% of them seen just once.

This receptor was obtained from a woman older than 75 with COVID-19, enrolled during active disease. The V gene is TRBV6-6, the J gene TRBJ2-7, with 7 bases fitting TRBD2. Sequencing used peripheral blood. Written as DNA, the CDR3 is TGTGCCACCGGGGGGACTGATTCCTACGAGCAGTACTTC. Translating gives CATGGTDSYEQYF.